This T cell receptor (beta chain) was obtained from a study of response to subunit inactivated influenza vaccine. Concerning this clonotype: Its specificity is not known.

Whole-study findings and limits: Each seasonal influenza vaccination recruits few new T cells, the authors suggested.

TCRdb fed the RT-PCR reads into MiXCR, producing one record per CDR3 protein. Of about 170,000 distinct CDR3 sequences listed, roughly a tenth were seen once; the top ten hold approximately 39%. V gave up 2 bases and J gave up 0 bases, with 15 bases separating them. CDR1 and CDR2 (germline): MNHEY, SVGAGI. The CDR3 sequence is 17 residues long. The material was CD8+ T cells sorted from PBMCs, obtained around 25 months after vaccination. The chain has TRBV6-5 and TRBJ2-3; D may be TRBD1 or TRBD2 (6 bases each). This receptor was obtained from a man aged 50 to 75 who received an inactivated influenza vaccine. As DNA, the CDR3 is TGTGCCAGCAGTTACACCCCTACGGGGGCTAGCACAGATACGCAGTATTTT. Protein: CASSYTPTGASTDTQYF.